Below are 5 T cell receptor beta chains sequenced from a single sample in a study of blood T cell repertoires in COVID-19. Sequenced by immunoSEQ multiplex PCR; TCRdb stores in-frame clones only, minus some. The sample comprises some 220,000 clones, 82% of which are singletons, and approximately 5% rests with the top ten. The specimen was peripheral blood. The receptors come from a woman in her 70s with COVID-19, enrolled during active disease.

The J gene is TRBJ1-1, the V gene TRBV6-2 or TRBV6-3; the match to TRBD1 covers 7 bases. V lost 2 bases to trimming and J lost 4 bases; unmatched junction nucleotides: 4. Germline loops: CDR1 MNHEY, CDR2 SVGEGT. CDR3 size: 14 residues. Written as DNA, the CDR3 is TGTGCCAGCAGTTACGGTTCAGGGGGCACTGAAGCTTTCTTT. It is translated as CASSYGSGGTEAFF.

This chain joins TRBV19 and TRBJ1-5; D is unresolved. Germline V CDR1 and CDR2: LNHDA, SQIVND (reference sequence). The CDR3 is 17 residues long. Trimming removed 7 bases at V and 0 bases at J, with 19 bases between. CDR3 protein: CASNEGVGRYSNQPQHF. The CDR3 DNA reads as TGTGCCAGTAACGAGGGCGTTGGGAGATATAGCAATCAGCCCCAGCATTTT.

With respect to this clone: The junction shows a germline mismatch at one end, possibly a read error. The chain has TRBV28 and TRBJ1-1, with D perhaps TRBD1 (5 bases). Germline lookup yields CDR1 MDHEN and CDR2 SYDVKM. The CDR3 length is 14 residues. CDR3 loop: CASTTVFGNSEAFF. The CDR3 DNA sequence: TGTGCCAGCACGACAGTTTTTGGGAACTCTGAAGCTTTCTTT. Supplemented by reference TRBV28 and TRBJ1-1, the full variable domain reads DVKVTQSSRYLVKRTGEKVFLECVQDMDHENMFWYRQDPGLGLRLIYFSYDVKMKEKGDIPEGYSVSREKKERFSLILESASTNQTSMYLCASTTVFGNSEAFFGQGTRLTVV.

The chain couples TRBV5-1 to TRBJ1-4; D possibly corresponds to TRBD1 (6 bases). The CDR3 loop spans 14 amino acids. The germline V gene encodes CDR1 SGHRS and CDR2 YFSETQ. The germline V and J ends were trimmed by 5 bases and 7 bases, with 15 bases remaining between them. DNA of the CDR3: TGCGCCAGCAGACAGGGAGACGTGGGTGAAAAACTGTTTTTT. Translated: CASRQGDVGEKLFF.

The V and J genes are TRBV6-5 and TRBJ2-7; TRBD2 matches 7 bases. J gave up 4 bases and V 5 bases, and 8 bases lay outside the gene matches. The CDR3 totals 14 residues. CDR1 and CDR2 from the germline V gene are MNHEY and SVGAGI. DNA for the CDR3: TGTGCCAGCAGTACGACTAGCAGAGGATACGAGCAGTACTTC. Amino acids: CASSTTSRGYEQYF.